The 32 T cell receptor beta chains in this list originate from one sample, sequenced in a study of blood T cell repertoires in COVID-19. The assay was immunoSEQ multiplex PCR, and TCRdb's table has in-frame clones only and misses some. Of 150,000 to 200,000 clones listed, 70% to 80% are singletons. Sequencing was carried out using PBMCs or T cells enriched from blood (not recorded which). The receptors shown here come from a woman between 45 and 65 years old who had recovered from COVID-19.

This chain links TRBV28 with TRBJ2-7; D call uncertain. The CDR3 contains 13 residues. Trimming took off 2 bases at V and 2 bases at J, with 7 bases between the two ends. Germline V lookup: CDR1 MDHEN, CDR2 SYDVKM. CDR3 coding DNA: TGTGCCAGCAGTTTACACCAGGCCTACGAGCAGTACTTC. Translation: CASSLHQAYEQYF.

In DNA form, the CDR3 reads TGTGCCAGCAGTTACTCGAGAGGTGGCAATCAGCCCCAGCATTTT. Protein product: CASSYSRGGNQPQHF. The V and J genes are TRBV6-5 and TRBJ1-5; D is unclear. Trimming stripped 0 bases from V and 2 bases from J, with 8 bases between. Germline V CDR1 and CDR2: MNHEY, SVGAGI. This CDR3 contains 15 residues.

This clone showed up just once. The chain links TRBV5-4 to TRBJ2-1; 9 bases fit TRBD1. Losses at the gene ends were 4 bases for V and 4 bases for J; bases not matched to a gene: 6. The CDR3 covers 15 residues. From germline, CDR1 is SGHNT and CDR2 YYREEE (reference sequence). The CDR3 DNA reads TGTGCCAGCAGCCCACCGGGACAGGGATACAATGAGCAGTTCTTC. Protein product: CASSPPGQGYNEQFF. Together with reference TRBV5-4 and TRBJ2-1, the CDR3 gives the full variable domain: ETGVTQSPTHLIKTRGQQVTLRCSSQSGHNTVSWYQQALGQGPQFIFQYYREEENGRGNFPPRFSGLQFPNYSSELNVNALELDDSALYLCASSPPGQGYNEQFFGPGTRLTVL.

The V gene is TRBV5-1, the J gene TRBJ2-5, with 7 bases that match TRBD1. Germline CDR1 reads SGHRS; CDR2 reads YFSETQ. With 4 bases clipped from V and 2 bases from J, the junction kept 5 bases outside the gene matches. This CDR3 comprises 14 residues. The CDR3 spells CASSTRDSQETQYF. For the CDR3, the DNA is TGCGCCAGCAGCACCCGGGACAGTCAAGAGACCCAGTACTTC.

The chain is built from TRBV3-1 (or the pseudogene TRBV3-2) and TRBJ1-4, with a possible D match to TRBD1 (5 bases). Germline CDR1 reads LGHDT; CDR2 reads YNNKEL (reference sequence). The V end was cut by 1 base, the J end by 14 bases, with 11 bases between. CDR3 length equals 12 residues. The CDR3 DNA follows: TGTGCCAGCAGCCAAGGGGGCAGTAGCCTGTTTTTT. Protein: CASSQGGSSLFF.

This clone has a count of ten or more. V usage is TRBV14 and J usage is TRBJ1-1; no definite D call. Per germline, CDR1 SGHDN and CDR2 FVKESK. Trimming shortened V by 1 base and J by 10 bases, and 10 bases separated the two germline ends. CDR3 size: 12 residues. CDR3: CASSQGAGRAFF. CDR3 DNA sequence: TGTGCCAGCAGCCAAGGGGCGGGGAGAGCTTTCTTT.

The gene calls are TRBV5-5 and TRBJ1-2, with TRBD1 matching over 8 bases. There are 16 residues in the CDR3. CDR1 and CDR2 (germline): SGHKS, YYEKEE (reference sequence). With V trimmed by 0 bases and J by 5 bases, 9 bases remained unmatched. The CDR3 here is CASSLGPGTGHYGYTF. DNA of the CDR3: TGTGCCAGCAGCTTGGGACCCGGGACAGGCCATTATGGCTACACCTTC.

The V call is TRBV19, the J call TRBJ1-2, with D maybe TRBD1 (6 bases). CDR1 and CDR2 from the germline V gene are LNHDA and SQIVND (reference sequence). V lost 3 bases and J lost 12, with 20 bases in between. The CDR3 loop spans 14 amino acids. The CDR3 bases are TGTGCCAGTAGTATTTGGGGGCTGACAACGGCTAACACCTTC. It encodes CASSIWGLTTANTF.

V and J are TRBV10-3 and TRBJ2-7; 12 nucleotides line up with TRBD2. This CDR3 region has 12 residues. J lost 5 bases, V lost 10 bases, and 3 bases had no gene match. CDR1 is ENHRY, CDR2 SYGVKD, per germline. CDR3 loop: CATRLAGDEQYF. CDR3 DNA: TGTGCCACCCGACTAGCGGGAGACGAGCAGTACTTC.

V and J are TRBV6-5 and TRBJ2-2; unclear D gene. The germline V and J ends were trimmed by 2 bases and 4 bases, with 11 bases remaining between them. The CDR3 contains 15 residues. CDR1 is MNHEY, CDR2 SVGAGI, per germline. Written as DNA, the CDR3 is TGTGCCAGCAGTTACGACGTTTGGGCCACCGGGGAGCTGTTTTTT. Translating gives CASSYDVWATGELFF.

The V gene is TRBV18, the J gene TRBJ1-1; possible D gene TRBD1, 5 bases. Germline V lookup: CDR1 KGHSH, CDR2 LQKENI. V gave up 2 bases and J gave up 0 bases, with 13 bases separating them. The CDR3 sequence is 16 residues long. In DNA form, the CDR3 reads TGTGCCAGCTCACCAGGTACGCAGGGCTTGAACACTGAAGCTTTCTTT. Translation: CASSPGTQGLNTEAFF.

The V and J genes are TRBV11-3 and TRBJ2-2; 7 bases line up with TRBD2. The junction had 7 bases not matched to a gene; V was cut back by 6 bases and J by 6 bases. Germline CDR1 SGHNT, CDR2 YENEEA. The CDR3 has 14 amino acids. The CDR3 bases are TGTGCCAGCAGTCTGATGGCGGGAGCCGGGGAGCTGTTTTTT. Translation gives CASSLMAGAGELFF.

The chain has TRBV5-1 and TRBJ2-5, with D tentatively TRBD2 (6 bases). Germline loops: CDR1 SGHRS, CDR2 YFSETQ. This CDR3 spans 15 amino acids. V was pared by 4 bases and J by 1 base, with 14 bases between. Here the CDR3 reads CASSVGSGLQETQYF. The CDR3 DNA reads TGCGCCAGCAGCGTGGGGAGCGGGCTCCAAGAGACCCAGTACTTC.

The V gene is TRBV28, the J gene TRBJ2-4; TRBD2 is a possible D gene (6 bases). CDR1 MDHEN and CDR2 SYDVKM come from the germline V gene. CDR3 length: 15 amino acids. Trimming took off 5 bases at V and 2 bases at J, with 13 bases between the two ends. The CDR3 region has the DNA TGTGCCAGCAGTACCCAAGCGGGCACCAAAAACATTCAGTACTTC. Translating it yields CASSTQAGTKNIQYF.

CDR3: CASSLFRGNTEAFF. In nucleotides, the CDR3 is TGTGCCAGCAGTTTATTCCGGGGGAACACTGAAGCTTTCTTT. The V and J genes are TRBV28 and TRBJ1-1, with D unclear. There are 14 residues in the CDR3. Trimming stripped 1 base from V and 1 base from J, with 7 bases between. CDR1 is MDHEN, CDR2 SYDVKM, per germline.

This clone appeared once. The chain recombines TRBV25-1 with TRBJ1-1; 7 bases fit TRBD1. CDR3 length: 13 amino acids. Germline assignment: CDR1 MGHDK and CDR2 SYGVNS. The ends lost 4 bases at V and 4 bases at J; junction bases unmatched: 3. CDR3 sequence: CASSVAGGTEAFF. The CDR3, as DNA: TGTGCCAGCAGTGTGGCAGGGGGCACTGAAGCTTTCTTT.

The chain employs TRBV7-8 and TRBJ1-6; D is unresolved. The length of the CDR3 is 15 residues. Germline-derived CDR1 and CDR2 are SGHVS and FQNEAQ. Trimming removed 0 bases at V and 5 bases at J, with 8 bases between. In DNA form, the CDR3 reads TGTGCCAGCAGCTTAGCGCTCCACAATAATTCACCCCTCCACTTT. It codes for CASSLALHNNSPLHF.

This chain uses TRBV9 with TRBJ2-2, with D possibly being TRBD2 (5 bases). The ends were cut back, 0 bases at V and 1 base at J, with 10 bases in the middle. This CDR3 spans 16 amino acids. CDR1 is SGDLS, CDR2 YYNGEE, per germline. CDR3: CASSVGGSRNTGELFF. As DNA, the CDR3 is TGTGCCAGCAGCGTAGGAGGGAGCAGGAACACCGGGGAGCTGTTTTTT.

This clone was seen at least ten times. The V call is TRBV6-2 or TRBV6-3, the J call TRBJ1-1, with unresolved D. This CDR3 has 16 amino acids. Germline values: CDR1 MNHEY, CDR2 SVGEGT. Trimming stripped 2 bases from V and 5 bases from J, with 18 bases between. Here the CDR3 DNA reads TGTGCCAGCAGTTACGCACCGGACTCCCGGGTGACTGAAGCTTTCTTT. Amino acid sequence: CASSYAPDSRVTEAFF.

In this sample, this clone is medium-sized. This CDR3 is CASSGQAYGYTF. In DNA, the CDR3 is TGTGCCAGCAGCGGACAGGCCTATGGCTACACCTTC. This rearrangement joins TRBV28 to TRBJ1-2, with 7 bases identical to TRBD1. The CDR3 loop spans 12 amino acids. Germline V gives CDR1 MDHEN, CDR2 SYDVKM. V trimming: 6 bases; J trimming: 4 bases; junction bases outside the gene matches: 2.

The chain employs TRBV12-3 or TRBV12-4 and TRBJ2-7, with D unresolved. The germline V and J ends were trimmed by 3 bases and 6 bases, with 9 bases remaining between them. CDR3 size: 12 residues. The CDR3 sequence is CASSFDSGEQYF. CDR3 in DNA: TGTGCCAGCAGTTTCGATTCGGGCGAGCAGTACTTC.

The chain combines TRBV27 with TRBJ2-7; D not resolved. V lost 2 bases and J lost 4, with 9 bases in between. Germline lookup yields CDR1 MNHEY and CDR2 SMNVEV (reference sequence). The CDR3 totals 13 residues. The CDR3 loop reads CASSLGVVYEQYF. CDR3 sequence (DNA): TGTGCCAGCAGTTTAGGAGTGGTGTACGAGCAGTACTTC.

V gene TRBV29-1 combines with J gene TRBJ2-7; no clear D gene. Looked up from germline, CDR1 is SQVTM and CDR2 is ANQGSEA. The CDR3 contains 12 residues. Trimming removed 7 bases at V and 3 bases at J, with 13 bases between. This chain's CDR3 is CSGSFGSYEQYF. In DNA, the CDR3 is TGCAGCGGGAGCTTTGGAAGCTACGAGCAGTACTTC.

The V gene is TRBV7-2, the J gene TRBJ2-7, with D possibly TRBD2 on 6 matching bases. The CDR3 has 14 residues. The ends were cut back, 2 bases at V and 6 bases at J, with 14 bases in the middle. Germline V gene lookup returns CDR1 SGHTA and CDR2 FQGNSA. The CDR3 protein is CASSLLEGIGEQYF. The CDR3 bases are TGTGCCAGCAGCTTATTGGAGGGCATAGGCGAGCAGTACTTC.

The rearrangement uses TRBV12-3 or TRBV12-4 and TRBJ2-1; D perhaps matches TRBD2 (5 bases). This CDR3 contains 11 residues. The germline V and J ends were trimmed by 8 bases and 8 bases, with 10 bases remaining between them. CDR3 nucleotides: TGTGCCAGCGGACTCTGGGATGAGCAGTTCTTC. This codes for CASGLWDEQFF.

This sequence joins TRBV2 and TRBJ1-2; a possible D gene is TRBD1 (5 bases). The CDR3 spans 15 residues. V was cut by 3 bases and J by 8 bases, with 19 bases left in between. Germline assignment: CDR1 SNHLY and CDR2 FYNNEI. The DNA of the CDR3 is TGTGCCAGCAGTGACCCTGGCTGGGGGGAGACCGGCTACACCTTC. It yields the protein CASSDPGWGETGYTF.

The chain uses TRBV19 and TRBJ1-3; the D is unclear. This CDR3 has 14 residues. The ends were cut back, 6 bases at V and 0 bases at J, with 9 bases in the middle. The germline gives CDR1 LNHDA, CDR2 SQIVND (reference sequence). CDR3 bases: TGTGCCAGTAGGCTCTTCAGCTCTGGAAACACCATATATTTT. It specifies CASRLFSSGNTIYF.

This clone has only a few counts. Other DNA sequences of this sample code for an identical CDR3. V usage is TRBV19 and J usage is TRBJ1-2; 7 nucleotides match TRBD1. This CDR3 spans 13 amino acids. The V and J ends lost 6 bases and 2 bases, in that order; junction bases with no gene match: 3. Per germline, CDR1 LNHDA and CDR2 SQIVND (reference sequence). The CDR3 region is CASSKQGNYGYTF. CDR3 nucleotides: TGTGCCAGTAGCAAACAGGGGAACTATGGCTACACCTTC.

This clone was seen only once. The CDR3 here is CASSLSQGSNQPQHF. DNA of the CDR3: TGTGCCAGCAGCCTGAGCCAGGGAAGCAATCAGCCCCAGCATTTT. The chain uses TRBV3-1 (or the pseudogene TRBV3-2) and TRBJ1-5; TRBD1 is a possible D gene (5 bases). CDR1 is LGHDT and CDR2 is YNNKEL in the germline V gene (reference sequence). The V end lost 4 bases, the J end lost 1 base, and 11 bases lay between the germline ends. The CDR3 loop spans 15 amino acids.

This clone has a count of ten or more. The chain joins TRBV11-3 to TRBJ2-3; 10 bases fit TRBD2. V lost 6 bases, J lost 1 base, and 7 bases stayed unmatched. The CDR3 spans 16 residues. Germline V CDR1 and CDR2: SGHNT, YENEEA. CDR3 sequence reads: CASSETGTSGTDTQYF. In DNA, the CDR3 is TGTGCCAGCAGTGAGACCGGGACTAGCGGCACAGATACGCAGTATTTT.

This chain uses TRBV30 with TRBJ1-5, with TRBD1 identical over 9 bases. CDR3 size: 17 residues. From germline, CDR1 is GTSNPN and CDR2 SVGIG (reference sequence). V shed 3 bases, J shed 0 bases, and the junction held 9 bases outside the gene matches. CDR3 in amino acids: CAWSAGTGSYSNQPQHF. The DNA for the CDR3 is TGTGCCTGGAGCGCCGGGACAGGGAGTTATAGCAATCAGCCCCAGCATTTT.

The CDR3 coding sequence is TGTGCCAGCAGTCAACCGGCGGGAGGAGGGCTGGGCACCGGGGAGCTGTTTTTT. Translation gives CASSQPAGGGLGTGELFF. J is TRBJ2-2 and V is TRBV6-6, with 8 positions matching TRBD2. There are 18 residues in the CDR3. J was trimmed by 4 bases and V by 5 bases; bases with no gene match: 15. CDR1 is MNHNY and CDR2 is SVGAGI in the germline V gene (reference sequence).